These 20 T cell receptor beta chains share one sample of origin, sequenced in a study of blood T cell repertoires in COVID-19. Sequencing was performed with immunoSEQ multiplex PCR; in TCRdb, only in-frame clones are kept and a portion is missing. Here the sample spans fewer than 250,000 clones, 75% to 90% being singletons. Sequencing used peripheral blood. These receptors were obtained from a man aged 30 to 45 with acute or convalescent COVID-19.

The table lists this clone with a count of one. The chain uses TRBV7-9 and TRBJ1-1; no firm D call. The V gene lost 1 base and the J gene lost 6 bases, with 12 bases spanning the gap. The V gene's germline CDR1 is SEHNR and CDR2 FQNEAQ (reference sequence). This CDR3 has 14 residues. This CDR3 reads CASSLGGGKAEAFF. In DNA, the CDR3 is TGTGCCAGCAGCTTAGGGGGAGGGAAGGCTGAAGCTTTCTTT. The full variable domain, its missing parts supplied by reference TRBV7-9 and TRBJ1-1, is DTGVSQNPRHKITKRGQNVTFRCDPISEHNRLYWYRQTLGQGPEFLTYFQNEAQLEKSRLLSDRFSAERPKGSFSTLEIQRTEQGDSAMYLCASSLGGGKAEAFFGQGTRLTVV.

The chain carries TRBV18 and TRBJ1-5, with TRBD1 identical over 8 bases. This CDR3 is built from 16 residues. Germline V CDR1 and CDR2: KGHSH, LQKENI. The trim removed 4 bases at V and 2 bases at J, leaving 7 bases unmatched. The CDR3 DNA sequence: TGTGCCAGCTCACTCCAGGGGGCATTGGGCAATCAGCCCCAGCATTTT. It codes for CASSLQGALGNQPQHF. The full variable domain, in which reference TRBV18 and TRBJ1-5 provide the parts outside the CDR3, is NAGVMQNPRHLVRRRGQEARLRCSPMKGHSHVYWYRQLPEEGLKFMVYLQKENIIDESGMPKERFSAEFPKEGPSILRIQQVVRGDSAAYFCASSLQGALGNQPQHFGDGTRLSIL.

This chain connects TRBV3-1 (or the pseudogene TRBV3-2) to TRBJ2-5; D gene ambiguous. V was cut by 4 bases and J by 2 bases, with 14 bases left in between. CDR3 length equals 15 residues. Per germline, CDR1 LGHDT and CDR2 YNNKEL (reference sequence). The CDR3 nucleotides are TGTGCCAGCAGCCTGTTGGGCAGCCCTCAAGAGACCCAGTACTTC. It encodes CASSLLGSPQETQYF.

The chain employs TRBV28 and TRBJ1-2; D is perhaps TRBD1 (6 bases). In germline, CDR1 is MDHEN, CDR2 SYDVKM. The CDR3 consists of 15 residues. Trimming removed 6 bases at V and 7 bases at J, with 21 bases between. The CDR3 loop is CASRQFFQGTIGYTF. Written as DNA, the CDR3 is TGTGCCAGCAGACAATTCTTTCAGGGGACGATTGGCTACACCTTC.

This sequence joins TRBV7-9 and TRBJ1-6; 7 bases agree with TRBD1. This CDR3 comprises 14 residues. In germline, CDR1 is SEHNR, CDR2 FQNEAQ (reference sequence). With 7 bases clipped from V and 12 bases from J, the junction kept 12 bases outside the gene matches. CDR3 protein: CASTETGNALPLHF. The CDR3 region has the DNA TGTGCCAGCACCGAGACAGGGAATGCGCTACCCCTCCACTTT.

The count of this clone is one. The rearrangement joins TRBV6-6 to TRBJ1-2, with a tentative D call TRBD1 (6 bases). Trimming removed 4 bases from V and 4 bases from J, with 13 bases in between. CDR3 length: 14 amino acids. Germline-derived CDR1 and CDR2 are MNHNY and SVGAGI (reference sequence). In nucleotides, the CDR3 is TGTGCCAGCAGTTCCGGCCGAGGGGGCTATGGCTACACCTTC. Translating it yields CASSSGRGGYGYTF.

This clone was counted a single time. The chain couples TRBV5-6 to TRBJ2-1; TRBD2 aligns across 14 bases. Germline trimming cut 4 bases from V and 9 bases from J; bases unmatched to any gene: 6. There are 15 residues in the CDR3. The germline CDR1 and CDR2 sequences are SGHDT and YYEEEE. The CDR3: CASSLGTSGSLEQFF. The CDR3, as DNA: TGTGCCAGCAGCCTAGGGACTAGCGGGAGTCTTGAGCAGTTCTTC.

V is TRBV30 and J is TRBJ2-4; D may be TRBD2 (5 bases). The germline gives CDR1 GTSNPN, CDR2 SVGIG (reference sequence). Trimming shortened V by 0 bases and J by 2 bases, and 11 bases separated the two germline ends. This CDR3 comprises 15 residues. The CDR3 bases are TGTGCCTGGAGTGTACTCGGAGGTTCCAAAAACATTCAGTACTTC. This translates into CAWSVLGGSKNIQYF.

The chain has TRBV5-8 and TRBJ1-2; TRBD1 matches 8 bases. V shed 2 bases, J shed 1 base, and the junction held 7 bases outside the gene matches. The CDR3 contains 16 residues. Germline CDR1 SGHTS, CDR2 YDEGEE. In DNA form, the CDR3 reads TGTGCCAGCAGCTTCGGGACAGGTCGAGTTAACTATGGCTACACCTTC. This encodes CASSFGTGRVNYGYTF.

V and J are TRBV5-4 and TRBJ1-4; D might be TRBD1 (6 bases). V dropped 2 bases and J dropped 11 bases, with 16 bases sitting between them. The CDR3 loop spans 14 amino acids. Germline CDR1 SGHNT, CDR2 YYREEE (reference sequence). In DNA, the CDR3 is TGTGCCAGCAGCTTAGCGGACGGACAGAATAAACTGTTTTTT. It yields the protein CASSLADGQNKLFF.

A word on this clone: One junction end does not reproduce the germline sequence, and a read error may be involved. The V call is TRBV7-9, the J call TRBJ2-3, with D uncertain. This CDR3 is 11 amino acids long. CDR1 is SEHNR and CDR2 is FQNEAQ in the germline V gene (reference sequence). CDR3 bases: TGTGCCACCCGTAGCAGAGATACGCAGTATTTT. This codes for CATRSRDTQYF.

The J gene is TRBJ2-1, the V gene TRBV6-8, with D uncertain. Germline CDR1 reads MNHGY; CDR2 reads SAAAGT. Between the trimmed V and J ends, which lost 10 bases and 4 bases, there was a span of 11 bases. The CDR3 is 12 amino acids. The CDR3 protein is CATSRPYNEQFF. CDR3 nucleotide sequence: TGTGCCACCTCGAGGCCTTACAATGAGCAGTTCTTC.

The V call is TRBV7-3, the J call TRBJ1-1; TRBD1 agrees at 7 bases. Germline lookup yields CDR1 SGHTA and CDR2 FQGTGA. The J segment lost 6 bases and the V segment lost 2 bases, leaving 3 bases of the junction unmatched. The CDR3 runs 13 residues. The CDR3 loop reads CASSLGDRAEAFF. The CDR3 DNA reads TGTGCCAGCAGCTTAGGAGACAGGGCTGAAGCTTTCTTT.

The V call is TRBV10-2, the J call TRBJ2-5; a weak D match, TRBD2 (6 bases). Germline V gene sequence: CDR1 WSHSY, CDR2 SAAADI. Between the trimmed V and J ends, which lost 7 bases and 3 bases, there was a span of 12 bases. This CDR3 is 13 amino acids long. The CDR3 loop is CASTRTTKETQYF. CDR3 bases: TGCGCCAGCACTAGGACTACCAAAGAGACCCAGTACTTC.

The chain recombines TRBV9 with TRBJ2-3; 14 bases agree with TRBD2. Germline-derived CDR1 and CDR2 are SGDLS and YYNGEE. The V and J ends lost 4 bases and 10 bases, in that order; junction bases with no gene match: 11. The CDR3 is 16 residues long. DNA for the CDR3: TGTGCCAGCAGCTTCGCCCCGGGACTAGCGGGAGTGGCGCAGTATTTT. It yields the protein CASSFAPGLAGVAQYF.

This chain joins TRBV4-1 and TRBJ1-1; D is undetermined. The CDR3 is 18 residues long. Germline V gene lookup returns CDR1 MGHRA and CDR2 YSYEKL. V was shortened by 4 bases and J by 1 base, with 22 bases between the two germline ends. CDR3 in amino acids: CASSPQVDLTSSNTEAFF. Written as DNA, the CDR3 is TGCGCCAGCAGCCCCCAGGTCGATCTAACTTCGTCGAACACTGAAGCTTTCTTT.

This sequence joins TRBV19 and TRBJ2-1, with D possibly being TRBD2 (5 bases). Germline V gene sequence: CDR1 LNHDA, CDR2 SQIVND (reference sequence). V was cut by 3 bases and J by 6 bases, with 12 bases left in between. There are 14 residues in the CDR3. DNA of the CDR3: TGTGCCAGTAGTATCGGAAACCGGGGCAATGAGCAGTTCTTC. Encoded protein: CASSIGNRGNEQFF.

The chain uses TRBV5-1 and TRBJ2-5; 12 bases are shared with TRBD1. The CDR3 is 16 residues long. Germline values: CDR1 SGHRS, CDR2 YFSETQ. J gave up 4 bases and V 4 bases, and 8 bases lay outside the gene matches. The CDR3 sequence: CASSLRGTGGSETQYF. The CDR3 nucleotides are TGCGCCAGCAGCCTGCGGGGGACAGGGGGCTCAGAGACCCAGTACTTC.

This chain joins TRBV24-1 and TRBJ2-7; tentatively, D is TRBD1 (6 bases). The germline V and J ends were trimmed by 9 bases and 4 bases, with 18 bases remaining between them. This CDR3 spans 14 amino acids. Looked up from germline, CDR1 is KGHDR and CDR2 is SFDVKD. The CDR3 DNA reads TGTGCCACCGGACGGACCAGGGGTTATTACGAGCAGTACTTC. Protein: CATGRTRGYYEQYF.

V is TRBV5-1 and J is TRBJ1-1; 7 bases agree with TRBD1. CDR1 and CDR2 from the germline V gene are SGHRS and YFSETQ. The CDR3 spans 13 residues. V dropped 3 bases and J dropped 4; count of bases not matched to a gene: 3. CDR3 amino acids: CASSYRGGTEAFF. For the CDR3, the DNA is TGCGCCAGCAGCTACAGGGGTGGCACTGAAGCTTTCTTT.